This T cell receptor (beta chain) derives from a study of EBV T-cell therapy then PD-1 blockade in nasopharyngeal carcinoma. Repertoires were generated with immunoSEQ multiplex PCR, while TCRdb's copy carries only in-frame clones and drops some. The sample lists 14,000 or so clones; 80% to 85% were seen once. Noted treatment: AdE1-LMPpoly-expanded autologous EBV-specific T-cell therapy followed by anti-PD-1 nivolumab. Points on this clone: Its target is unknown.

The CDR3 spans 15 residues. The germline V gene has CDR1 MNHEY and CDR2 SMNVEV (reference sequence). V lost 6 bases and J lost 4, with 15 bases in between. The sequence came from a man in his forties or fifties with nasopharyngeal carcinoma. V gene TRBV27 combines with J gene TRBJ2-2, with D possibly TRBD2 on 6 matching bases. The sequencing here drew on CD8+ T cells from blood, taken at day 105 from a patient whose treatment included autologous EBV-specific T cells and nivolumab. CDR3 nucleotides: TGTGCCAGCAGCCCCATGGGAGGTCCCACCGGGGAGCTGTTTTTT. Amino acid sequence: CASSPMGGPTGELFF.